This T cell receptor (beta chain) derives from a study of graft-versus-host responses after intestinal transplantation. Study-wide context: Anti-thymocyte globulin served as induction for all recipients, who then took tacrolimus and steroids for roughly 3 years. Study-level findings and limits: Detected in recipient marrow were GvH clones, some of which were first observed in ileum or blood.

A remark on this clone: Its target is not known.

Assay used: immunoSEQ multiplex PCR; TCRdb lists only in-frame clones, some missing. The sample holds some 100,000 clones, 92% seen once. Between the trimmed V and J ends, which lost 3 bases and 0 bases, there was a span of 9 bases. The CDR3 is 15 residues long. From germline, CDR1 is MNHNS and CDR2 SASEGT. The input for sequencing was unstimulated CD8+ T cells sorted from spleen or lymph node cells, taken before transplant. This sequence joins TRBV6-1 and TRBJ1-3; D is uncertain. The TCR was taken from a human donor who was the organ donor for an intestinal transplant. CDR3 protein: CASSDWSLSGNTIYF. In DNA, the CDR3 is TGTGCCAGCAGTGATTGGAGCCTCTCTGGAAACACCATATATTTT.